One and the same sample provided the 24 T cell receptor beta chains below, sequenced in a study of T cell responses to AZD1222 COVID-19 vaccine. Profiled with immunoSEQ multiplex PCR; TCRdb holds only in-frame clones, not every one. The table lists fewer than 150,000 clones, just over 90% of them singletons, with 5% in the top ten. The sequencing used peripheral blood, collected 28 days after the second AZD1222 dose. These receptors were collected from an adult who received the AZD1222 COVID-19 vaccine.

The chain employs TRBV4-1 and TRBJ2-3, with 8 bases that match TRBD1. The trim removed 0 bases at V and 0 bases at J, leaving 5 bases unmatched. CDR3 length equals 17 residues. Germline CDR1 and CDR2: MGHRA and YSYEKL. Here the CDR3 reads CASSQDPQGASTDTQYF. The CDR3 DNA reads TGCGCCAGCAGCCAAGATCCCCAGGGGGCTAGCACAGATACGCAGTATTTT.

The CDR3 nucleotides are TGCGCCAGCAGCCCGGGACTACACAATCAGCCCCAGCATTTT. Its protein product is CASSPGLHNQPQHF. The chain carries TRBV5-1 and TRBJ1-5, with TRBD1 as a possible D gene (5 bases). Trimming took off 4 bases at V and 3 bases at J, with 11 bases between the two ends. In germline, CDR1 is SGHRS, CDR2 YFSETQ. The CDR3 loop spans 14 amino acids.

J is TRBJ2-7 and V is TRBV6-5, with a tentative D call TRBD1 (6 bases). Germline CDR1 is MNHEY and CDR2 is SVGAGI. This CDR3 spans 15 amino acids. V was pared by 6 bases and J by 0 bases, with 15 bases between. The CDR3 sequence is CASSPGARGSYEQYF. In DNA, the CDR3 is TGTGCCAGCAGCCCCGGTGCCAGGGGCTCCTACGAGCAGTACTTC.

V usage is TRBV3-1 (or the pseudogene TRBV3-2) and J usage is TRBJ1-2, with D unclear. V lost 0 bases, J lost 8 bases, and 13 bases lay in between. This CDR3 has 14 amino acids. Germline V gene lookup returns CDR1 LGHDT and CDR2 YNNKEL (reference sequence). CDR3 coding DNA: TGTGCCAGCAGCCAAGATACCGGGGTCGGAGGCTACACCTTC. Amino acids: CASSQDTGVGGYTF.

This rearrangement joins TRBV3-1 (or the pseudogene TRBV3-2) to TRBJ1-5; 8 bases line up with TRBD1. The germline V gene encodes CDR1 LGHDT and CDR2 YNNKEL (reference sequence). V trimming: 1 base; J trimming: 7 bases; junction bases outside the gene matches: 3. There are 14 residues in the CDR3. The CDR3 region is CASSQGTGRQPQHF. Written as DNA, the CDR3 is TGTGCCAGCAGCCAAGGGACAGGGAGACAGCCCCAGCATTTT.

The V and J genes are TRBV3-1 (or the pseudogene TRBV3-2) and TRBJ1-2; weak D call: TRBD1 (6 bases). The germline V gene has CDR1 LGHDT and CDR2 YNNKEL (reference sequence). The V end was cut by 1 base, the J end by 4 bases, with 7 bases between. The CDR3 is 13 residues long. The CDR3, as DNA: TGTGCCAGCAGCCAAGGGACAGTCTATGGCTACACCTTC. Translation: CASSQGTVYGYTF.

The genes are TRBV4-3 and TRBJ1-2, with D uncertain. V was clipped by 0 bases and J by 7 bases, with 15 bases between them. Germline CDR1 and CDR2: LGHNA and YSLEER. The CDR3 length is 15 residues. In nucleotides, the CDR3 is TGCGCCAGCAGCCAAGATTCTGGGTCCTGGGGTGGCTACACCTTC. Its translation: CASSQDSGSWGGYTF.

The rearrangement links TRBV6-5 to TRBJ1-2; D ambiguous. V dropped 6 bases and J dropped 0 bases, with 8 bases sitting between them. The CDR3 loop spans 13 amino acids. Per germline, CDR1 MNHEY and CDR2 SVGAGI. This CDR3 reads CASRGNSNYGYTF. The CDR3 nucleotides read TGTGCCAGCAGGGGGAATTCTAACTATGGCTACACCTTC.

The chain uses TRBV6-2 or TRBV6-3 and TRBJ1-2, with 12 nucleotides matching TRBD1. Germline V gene sequence: CDR1 MNHEY, CDR2 SVGEGT. The CDR3 is 15 amino acids. V shed 5 bases, J shed 5 bases, and the junction held 6 bases outside the gene matches. CDR3 sequence (DNA): TGTGCCAGCAGTGCCCCGGGACAGGGGGCGTATGGCTACACCTTC. Amino acids: CASSAPGQGAYGYTF.

This chain connects TRBV20-1 to TRBJ1-5, with D possibly TRBD1 on 5 matching bases. The V end lost 3 bases, the J end lost 1 base, and 22 bases lay between the germline ends. Germline V gives CDR1 DFQATT, CDR2 SNEGSKA (reference sequence). There are 18 residues in the CDR3. CDR3 loop: CSASKHGGVMGSNQPQHF. Here the CDR3 DNA reads TGCAGTGCTAGTAAACATGGGGGGGTTATGGGGAGCAATCAGCCCCAGCATTTT.

The gene calls are TRBV2 and TRBJ1-4, with D possibly being TRBD1 (6 bases). Deletions cut 0 bases from V and 8 bases from J, with 16 bases between. This CDR3 has 16 amino acids. From germline, CDR1 is SNHLY and CDR2 FYNNEI. CDR3 DNA: TGTGCCAGCAGTGAAGCGCTTTTACAGGGATTGGAAAAACTGTTTTTT. The encoded protein is CASSEALLQGLEKLFF.

The V call is TRBV27, the J call TRBJ2-5; the D gene is possibly TRBD2 (5 bases). V shed 5 bases and J shed 3 bases, with 10 bases lying between them. The CDR3 is made up of 13 amino acids. The germline V gene has CDR1 MNHEY and CDR2 SMNVEV (reference sequence). The CDR3 bases are TGTGCCAGCAGTCCCCGGGGAGAAGAGACCCAGTACTTC. Its protein product is CASSPRGEETQYF.

V usage is TRBV5-1 and J usage is TRBJ1-1; D gene ambiguous. Germline CDR1 and CDR2: SGHRS and YFSETQ. Trimming left V 4 bases short and J 0 bases short, with 13 bases between. The CDR3 covers 15 residues. CDR3 nucleotide sequence: TGCGCCAGCAGCGTAACGGGGTTCATGAACACTGAAGCTTTCTTT. Amino acid sequence: CASSVTGFMNTEAFF.

The chain combines TRBV11-2 with TRBJ2-1, with 13 bases identical to TRBD2. J gave up 0 bases and V 5 bases, and 10 bases lay outside the gene matches. Germline CDR1 reads SGHAT; CDR2 reads FQNNGV. CDR3 length: 19 residues. In DNA form, the CDR3 reads TGTGCCAGCAGCCTAACTAGCGGGAGGGAAGAGAGCTCCTACAATGAGCAGTTCTTC. Translation gives CASSLTSGREESSYNEQFF.

This rearrangement joins TRBV3-1 (or the pseudogene TRBV3-2) to TRBJ2-2; the D call may be TRBD1 or TRBD2 (6 bases each). Germline assignment: CDR1 LGHDT and CDR2 YNNKEL (reference sequence). V was pared by 5 bases and J by 4 bases, with 14 bases between. The CDR3 has 15 amino acids. The CDR3 bases are TGTGCCAGCAGCGGGGGGTGGACAGCCACCGGGGAGCTGTTTTTT. Its protein product is CASSGGWTATGELFF.

J is TRBJ2-2 and V is TRBV6-5; 7 positions agree with TRBD1. The V and J ends lost 6 bases and 5 bases, in that order; junction bases with no gene match: 6. In germline, CDR1 is MNHEY, CDR2 SVGAGI. The CDR3 is 14 residues long. The CDR3 region has the DNA TGTGCCAGCAGCCGGGACAGCAAGACCGGGGAGCTGTTTTTT. As protein: CASSRDSKTGELFF.

This clone has just a few counts. The rearrangement uses TRBV19 and TRBJ2-1; 16 bases map to TRBD2. V lost 7 bases to trimming and J lost 10 bases; unmatched junction nucleotides: 13. Germline V gives CDR1 LNHDA, CDR2 SQIVND (reference sequence). The CDR3 consists of 17 residues. The CDR3 sequence: CASTSPGTSGRDGEQFF. CDR3 sequence (DNA): TGTGCCAGTACCTCCCCCGGGACTAGCGGGAGGGATGGGGAGCAGTTCTTC. The full variable domain, completed using reference TRBV19 and TRBJ2-1, is DGGITQSPKYLFRKEGQNVTLSCEQNLNHDAMYWYRQDPGQGLRLIYYSQIVNDFQKGDIAEGYSVSREKKESFPLTVTSAQKNPTAFYLCASTSPGTSGRDGEQFFGPGTRLTVL.

The chain combines TRBV24-1 with TRBJ1-6; no reliable D call. The length of the CDR3 is 15 residues. Between the trimmed V and J ends, which lost 5 bases and 11 bases, there was a span of 18 bases. Germline-derived CDR1 and CDR2 are KGHDR and SFDVKD. CDR3 nucleotide sequence: TGTGCCACCAGTGGCCAACCGCGTATTTGGACACCCCTCCACTTT. Protein sequence: CATSGQPRIWTPLHF.

The V gene is TRBV5-8, the J gene TRBJ2-1, with 7 bases fitting TRBD2. Germline loops: CDR1 SGHTS, CDR2 YDEGEE. CDR3 length equals 19 residues. V lost 5 bases and J lost 0; bases outside the gene matches: 17. The CDR3 sequence is CASSRMSGGGFSSYNEQFF. The CDR3 bases are TGTGCCAGCAGTCGGATGTCGGGGGGAGGGTTTTCCTCCTACAATGAGCAGTTCTTC.

J is TRBJ1-1 and V is TRBV19; D is perhaps TRBD1 (5 bases). The CDR3 consists of 14 residues. CDR1 is LNHDA and CDR2 is SQIVND in the germline V gene (reference sequence). The ends were cut back, 2 bases at V and 5 bases at J, with 12 bases in the middle. The CDR3 loop is CASSIRGRETEAFF. CDR3 sequence (DNA): TGTGCCAGTAGTATAAGGGGAAGGGAGACTGAAGCTTTCTTT.

The chain has TRBV7-9 and TRBJ1-2; a weak D match, TRBD1 (6 bases). The ends were cut back, 5 bases at V and 3 bases at J, with 10 bases in the middle. Germline V gene lookup returns CDR1 SEHNR and CDR2 FQNEAQ (reference sequence). This CDR3 is built from 13 residues. In DNA form, the CDR3 reads TGTGCCAGCAGCACGGACAGAGACTATGGCTACACCTTC. Residues: CASSTDRDYGYTF.

The V call is TRBV7-9, the J call TRBJ2-5; 8 nucleotides align to TRBD1. There are 13 residues in the CDR3. Germline V gene sequence: CDR1 SEHNR, CDR2 FQNEAQ (reference sequence). V shed 5 bases, J shed 1 base, and the junction held 0 bases outside the gene matches. CDR3 sequence: CASSGTGQETQYF. The CDR3 DNA follows: TGTGCCAGCAGCGGGACAGGCCAAGAGACCCAGTACTTC. Drawing the rest from reference TRBV7-9 and TRBJ2-5, the complete variable domain is DTGVSQNPRHKITKRGQNVTFRCDPISEHNRLYWYRQTLGQGPEFLTYFQNEAQLEKSRLLSDRFSAERPKGSFSTLEIQRTEQGDSAMYLCASSGTGQETQYFGPGTRLLVL.

The rearrangement joins TRBV6-5 to TRBJ2-2, with TRBD1 matching 9 bases. The CDR3 length is 16 residues. CDR1 and CDR2 from the germline V gene are MNHEY and SVGAGI. The junction had 6 bases not matched to a gene; V was cut back by 4 bases and J by 3 bases. For the CDR3, the DNA is TGTGCCAGCAGTTCTCCGGGACAGGGTTACACCGGGGAGCTGTTTTTT. Amino acids: CASSSPGQGYTGELFF.

This clone was detected only once. The V call is TRBV7-2, the J call TRBJ1-5; D unresolved. Germline values: CDR1 SGHTA, CDR2 FQGNSA. The ends were cut back, 1 base at V and 2 bases at J, with 9 bases in the middle. The CDR3 runs to 15 residues. DNA of the CDR3: TGTGCCAGCAGCTTAGGGCGAAGTGGCAATCAGCCCCAGCATTTT. Translating it yields CASSLGRSGNQPQHF. Looking up the rest from reference TRBV7-2 and TRBJ1-5 gives the full variable domain: GAGVSQSPSNKVTEKGKDVELRCDPISGHTALYWYRQSLGQGLEFLIYFQGNSAPDKSGLPSDRFSAERTGGSVSTLTIQRTQQEDSAVYLCASSLGRSGNQPQHFGDGTRLSIL.